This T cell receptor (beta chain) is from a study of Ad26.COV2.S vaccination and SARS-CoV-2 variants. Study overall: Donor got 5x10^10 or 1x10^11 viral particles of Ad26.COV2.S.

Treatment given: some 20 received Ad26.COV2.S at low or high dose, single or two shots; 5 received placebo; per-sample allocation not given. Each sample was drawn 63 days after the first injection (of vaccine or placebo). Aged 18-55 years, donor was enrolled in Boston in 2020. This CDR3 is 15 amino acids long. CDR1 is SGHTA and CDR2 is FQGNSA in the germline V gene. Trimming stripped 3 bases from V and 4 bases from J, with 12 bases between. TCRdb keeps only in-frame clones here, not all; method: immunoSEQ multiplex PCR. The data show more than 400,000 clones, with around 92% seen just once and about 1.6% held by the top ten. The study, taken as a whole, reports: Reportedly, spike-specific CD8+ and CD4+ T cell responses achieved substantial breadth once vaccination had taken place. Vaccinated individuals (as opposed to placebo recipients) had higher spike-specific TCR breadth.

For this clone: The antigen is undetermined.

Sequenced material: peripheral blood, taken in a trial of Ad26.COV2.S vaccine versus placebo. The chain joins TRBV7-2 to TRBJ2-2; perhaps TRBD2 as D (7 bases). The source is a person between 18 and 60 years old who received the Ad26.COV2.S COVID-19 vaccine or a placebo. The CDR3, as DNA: TGTGCCAGCAGCTTGGGGGGGCCCCCCACCGGGGAGCTGTTTTTT. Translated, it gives CASSLGGPPTGELFF.